The 19 T cell receptor beta chains presented below share a single source sample, sequenced in a study of T-cell reconstitution after alpha-beta-depleted transplantation in children. A library of TCRbeta sequences, prepared with unique molecular identifiers, was generated. MiXCR, applied by TCRdb to the PCR reads, yields one record per CDR3 protein. The sample has 250,000 or so distinct CDR3 sequences, 20% to 30% seen once. The material sequenced was PBMCs, mostly from graft donor cells, taken 360 days after TCRalphabeta/CD19-depleted stem cell transplant. Source of these receptors: a female patient aged 2-9 years who had a stem cell transplant for congenital amegakaryocytic thrombocytopenia, so the T cells may come from the graft donor.

This clonotype was seen a handful of times. The chain recombines TRBV12-3 or TRBV12-4 with TRBJ1-1; a weak D match, TRBD1 (6 bases). V was trimmed by 7 bases and J by 5 bases, leaving 20 bases between them. This CDR3 has 15 residues. The CDR3 sequence: CASTKQQGSGTEAFF. The CDR3 nucleotides are TGTGCCAGCACCAAACAACAGGGATCGGGAACTGAAGCTTTCTTT.

This clonotype appeared a few times. The chain carries TRBV6-2 or TRBV6-3 and TRBJ2-2, with 13 bases aligning to TRBD2. In germline, CDR1 is MNHEY, CDR2 SVGEGT. V shed 6 bases and J 1 base; nucleotides not matched to a gene: 5. The CDR3 totals 17 residues. DNA for the CDR3: TGTGCCAGCAGGAAACTAGCGGGAGGGCGGAACACCGGGGAGCTGTTTTTT. Its protein product is CASRKLAGGRNTGELFF.

This clonotype was counted between two and nine times. The chain combines TRBV3-1 with TRBJ2-1; the match to TRBD1 covers 7 bases. CDR1 is LGHDT, CDR2 YNNKEL, per germline (reference sequence). The CDR3 runs to 17 residues. With V trimmed by 0 bases and J by 0 bases, 5 bases remained unmatched. CDR3 bases: TGTGCCAGCAGCCAAGATCTGGGACAGAACTCCTACAATGAGCAGTTCTTC. Protein: CASSQDLGQNSYNEQFF.

This sequence joins TRBV10-3 and TRBJ2-3; D not certain. The CDR3 contains 12 residues. CDR1 and CDR2 (germline): ENHRY, SYGVKD. The germline V and J ends were trimmed by 10 bases and 2 bases, with 10 bases remaining between them. The CDR3 DNA reads as TGTGCCACCGCTGGGTCCACAGATACGCAGTATTTT. It is translated as CATAGSTDTQYF.

This clonotype has ten or more counts. The genes are TRBV12-3 or TRBV12-4 and TRBJ2-1; 9 nucleotides line up with TRBD2. V gave up 6 bases and J gave up 9 bases; unmatched junction bases: 9. This CDR3 is built from 14 residues. The CDR3 nucleotides read TGTGCCAGCAGGCCCACGGGACTAGCTTTTGAGCAGTTCTTC. Its protein product is CASRPTGLAFEQFF.

There are a few counts of this clonotype. V is TRBV28 and J is TRBJ1-5; maybe TRBD1 (5 bases). V lost 10 bases and J lost 4, with 20 bases in between. Germline V gene lookup returns CDR1 MDHEN and CDR2 SYDVKM. CDR3 length: 15 residues. The CDR3 here is CATLKPGFGNQPQHF. CDR3 in DNA: TGTGCCACCTTGAAACCAGGGTTCGGGAATCAGCCCCAGCATTTT.

This chain connects TRBV30 to TRBJ2-4; D is uncertain. There are 14 residues in the CDR3. Germline V gene data show CDR1 as GTSNPN and CDR2 as SVGIG (reference sequence). Trimming shortened V by 1 base and J by 7 bases, and 14 bases separated the two germline ends. For the CDR3, the DNA is TGTGCCTGGAGTGCAACGCGCGGTGGTAACATTCAGTACTTC. Its protein is CAWSATRGGNIQYF.

In its sample, this clonotype was seen a few times. The rearrangement uses TRBV5-6 and TRBJ1-2; D might be TRBD1 (5 bases). The CDR3 runs to 14 residues. In germline, CDR1 is SGHDT, CDR2 YYEEEE. The V end lost 4 bases, the J end lost 4 bases, and 14 bases lay between the germline ends. CDR3 sequence: CASSPGRSPYGYTF. DNA for the CDR3: TGTGCCAGCAGCCCGGGGCGGTCCCCCTATGGCTACACCTTC.

This sequence joins TRBV7-3 and TRBJ2-3; 7 bases line up with TRBD2. Trimming at V came to 3 bases and at J to 4 bases, leaving 7 bases not matched to a gene. The germline V gene has CDR1 SGHTA and CDR2 FQGTGA. The CDR3 spans 15 residues. CDR3 coding DNA: TGTGCCAGCAGCTTCCGACTAGCCAGGGCAGATACGCAGTATTTT. It codes for CASSFRLARADTQYF.

The sample holds many counts of this clonotype. The rearrangement uses TRBV28 and TRBJ2-3; D may be TRBD1 or TRBD2 (6 bases each). CDR3 length equals 14 residues. Trimming shortened V by 5 bases and J by 1 base, and 10 bases separated the two germline ends. Germline assignment: CDR1 MDHEN and CDR2 SYDVKM. Here the CDR3 reads CASSERGGTDTQYF. In DNA, the CDR3 is TGTGCCAGCAGTGAGAGGGGGGGCACAGATACGCAGTATTTT.

The rearrangement uses TRBV4-2 and TRBJ2-3; D may be TRBD1 or TRBD2 (5 bases each). The ends were cut back, 7 bases at V and 6 bases at J, with 14 bases in the middle. Germline CDR1 is LGHNA and CDR2 is YNFKEQ. CDR3 size: 13 residues. CDR3 DNA sequence: TGTGCCAGCACAAGGGACCGGGACGATACGCAGTATTTT. Protein sequence: CASTRDRDDTQYF.

In regard to this clonotype: This may be a read error, as it is one base from a much larger clone. The chain recombines TRBV9 with TRBJ2-7; D not resolved. This CDR3 is 13 amino acids long. The V gene lost 0 bases and the J gene lost 2 bases, with 6 bases spanning the gap. Germline CDR1 reads SGDLS; CDR2 reads YYNGEE. CDR3 nucleotide sequence: TGTGCCAGCAGCGTAGTCTCGACCTACGAGCAGTACTTC. It codes for CASSVVSTYEQYF.

The rearrangement uses TRBV6-1 and TRBJ1-1; D is unresolved. Germline V gene sequence: CDR1 MNHNS, CDR2 SASEGT. Trimming took off 3 bases at V and 0 bases at J, with 11 bases between the two ends. This CDR3 has 15 amino acids. The CDR3 DNA follows: TGTGCCAGCAGTGATAAAGGCAACGTGAACACTGAAGCTTTCTTT. Protein: CASSDKGNVNTEAFF.

This clonotype was seen a few times. The chain joins TRBV5-1 to TRBJ2-3; the match to TRBD2 covers 9 bases. The V and J ends lost 1 base and 6 bases, in that order; junction bases with no gene match: 15. Germline values: CDR1 SGHRS, CDR2 YFSETQ. The CDR3 runs 18 residues. The CDR3 region is CASSLRSTGGRERDTQYF. DNA for the CDR3: TGCGCCAGCAGCTTGAGGAGCACTGGCGGGAGGGAGCGGGATACGCAGTATTTT.

This clonotype was observed a few times. V is TRBV18 and J is TRBJ2-2, with 8 nucleotides matching TRBD1. The CDR3 consists of 16 residues. Per germline, CDR1 KGHSH and CDR2 LQKENI. V shed 2 bases, J shed 2 bases, and the junction held 4 bases outside the gene matches. CDR3 residues: CASSPYTGGNTGELFF. The CDR3 nucleotides are TGTGCCAGCTCACCATATACAGGGGGAAACACCGGGGAGCTGTTTTTT. The full variable domain, completed using reference TRBV18 and TRBJ2-2, is NAGVMQNPRHLVRRRGQEARLRCSPMKGHSHVYWYRQLPEEGLKFMVYLQKENIIDESGMPKERFSAEFPKEGPSILRIQQVVRGDSAAYFCASSPYTGGNTGELFFGEGSRLTVL.

The table lists this clonotype with a few counts. The rearrangement uses TRBV5-1 and TRBJ2-7; 10 bases align to TRBD1. Germline loops: CDR1 SGHRS, CDR2 YFSETQ. The J segment lost 7 bases and the V segment lost 2 bases, leaving 12 bases of the junction unmatched. This CDR3 has 16 residues. The CDR3 here is CASSFGTGDYVGEQYF. CDR3 sequence (DNA): TGCGCCAGCAGCTTTGGGACAGGGGACTACGTTGGAGAGCAGTACTTC.

CDR3: CASSSPGESQPQHF. CDR3 DNA: TGTGCCAGCAGCTCGCCAGGGGAGTCTCAGCCCCAGCATTTT. The gene calls are TRBV7-9 and TRBJ1-5, with a weak D call TRBD1 (6 bases). CDR1 is SEHNR, CDR2 FQNEAQ, per germline (reference sequence). Trimming removed 4 bases from V and 6 bases from J, with 13 bases in between. There are 14 residues in the CDR3. Full variable domain (missing parts from reference TRBV7-9 and TRBJ1-5): DTGVSQNPRHKITKRGQNVTFRCDPISEHNRLYWYRQTLGQGPEFLTYFQNEAQLEKSRLLSDRFSAERPKGSFSTLEIQRTEQGDSAMYLCASSSPGESQPQHFGDGTRLSIL.

For the CDR3, the DNA is TGTGCCAGCAGCTTAGGAGAGGGACATTATGGCTACACCTTC. It specifies CASSLGEGHYGYTF. The chain employs TRBV7-9 and TRBJ1-2; D is possibly TRBD1 (6 bases). In germline, CDR1 is SEHNR, CDR2 FQNEAQ (reference sequence). Trimming shortened V by 1 base and J by 5 bases, and 11 bases separated the two germline ends. The CDR3 consists of 14 residues.

This rearrangement joins TRBV4-1 to TRBJ1-1; no firm D call. The CDR3 length is 15 residues. CDR1 MGHRA and CDR2 YSYEKL come from the germline V gene. Deletions cut 4 bases from V and 0 bases from J, with 12 bases between. The CDR3 nucleotides are TGCGCCAGCAGCCGGATCGGGCTAATGAACACTGAAGCTTTCTTT. Translating it yields CASSRIGLMNTEAFF.